This T cell receptor (beta chain) appears in the sequencing data of a study of OX40 agonist ivuxolimab in advanced cancers. Profiled with immunoSEQ multiplex PCR; TCRdb holds only in-frame clones, not every one. The sample includes about 64,000 clones, roughly 85% seen only once; the top ten take around 5%. Autoimmune disease history or systemic immunosuppression was exclusionary. The CDR3 has 13 residues. Germline V lookup: CDR1 SGHNT, CDR2 YENEEA. Trimming cost V 0 bases and J 10 bases, with 12 bases left between them. This clonotype was sampled from an adult with an advanced solid tumor such as melanoma, head and neck, liver or kidney cancer. This sequence joins TRBV11-3 and TRBJ1-1, with TRBD1 as a possible D gene (5 bases). The sequencing here drew on CD4+ or CD8+ T cells sorted from blood, taken in a trial of the OX40 agonist ivuxolimab. The CDR3 nucleotides read TGTGCCAGCAGCTTAGACGGGGCTAGCCCAGCTTTCTTT. Its protein is CASSLDGASPAFF.